This section outlines one TCR beta chain sequence together with its context. Clones were read by immunoSEQ multiplex PCR, and TCRdb kept only the in-frame ones, dropping some. The table shows about 200,000 clones, with around three quarters occurring only once. From germline, CDR1 is MNHEY and CDR2 SVGAGI. The CDR3 runs 14 residues. This entry belongs to a study of blood T cell repertoires in COVID-19. The sequence came from a woman between 65 and 79 years old with acute or convalescent COVID-19. The J gene is TRBJ1-1, the V gene TRBV6-5; TRBD1 matches 9 bases. Sequenced: peripheral blood. The CDR3 DNA follows: TGTGTCCTTACAGGGGGCGAAGGGTACACTGAAGCTTTCTTT. It is translated as CVLTGGEGYTEAFF.